These T cell receptor beta chains were read from a single sample in a study of T cells in Graves' hyperthyroidism and ophthalmopathy. TCRdb ran MiXCR on the multiplex PCR reads and lists one entry per CDR3 protein. The sample has a few hundred thousand distinct CDR3 sequences, 15% to 17% seen once. Sequenced sample: blood. The receptors derive from a woman under 40 with Graves' hyperthyroidism. The CDR3 runs from the conserved cysteine through the conserved F or W. A D gene is named only where the DNA matches it firmly. Clone size is not always given. Where it is, it says once, few, many or a class for expanded clones.

len,j_gene,v_gene,d_gene,abundance,CDR3aa,CDR3nt
14,TRBJ1-6,TRBV6-9,-,-,CASSYGRTNSPLHF,TGTGCCAGCAGTTACGGACGGACCAATTCACCCCTCCACTTT
14,TRBJ1-4,TRBV2,TRBD1,few,CASAGQGFREKLFF,TGTGCCAGCGCCGGACAGGGATTTCGTGAAAAACTGTTTTTT
16,TRBJ1-1,TRBV7-9,-,-,CASSYPPTVSHTEAFF,TGTGCCAGCAGCTACCCCCCGACAGTTTCTCACACTGAAGCTTTCTTT
17,TRBJ2-7,TRBV11-2,TRBD1,many,CASSFDAGTGFSYEQYF,TGTGCCAGCAGCTTTGACGCCGGGACAGGGTTTTCCTACGAGCAGTACTTC
13,TRBJ2-3,TRBV14,-,-,CASSQLVGDTQYF,TGTGCCAGCAGCCAATTGGTCGGAGATACGCAGTATTTT
15,TRBJ2-3,TRBV7-2,TRBD1,many,CASSPGTGLSDTQYF,TGTGCCAGCAGTCCCGGGACAGGACTATCAGATACGCAGTATTTT
13,TRBJ2-1,TRBV18,-,many,CASSPGRNNEQFF,TGTGCCAGCTCACCAGGGCGGAACAATGAGCAGTTCTTC
15,TRBJ2-1,TRBV4-2,TRBD1,-,CASSHGQGLYNEQFF,TGTGCCAGCAGCCACGGACAGGGTCTCTACAATGAGCAGTTCTTC
15,TRBJ1-2,TRBV4-1,TRBD1,many,CASSQEGQGARGYTF,TGCGCCAGCAGCCAAGAAGGTCAGGGGGCTCGAGGCTACACCTTC
17,TRBJ2-1,TRBV29-1,TRBD2,many,CSVTWTSGRSSYNEQFF,TGCAGCGTTACTTGGACTAGCGGGAGAAGCTCCTACAATGAGCAGTTCTTC
15,TRBJ2-6,TRBV5-1,-,few,CASSPQAAGANVLTF,TGCGCCAGCAGTCCGCAGGCTGCTGGGGCCAACGTCCTGACTTTC
13,TRBJ2-7,TRBV11-2,-,few,CASESGFSYEQYF,TGTGCCTCCGAGTCAGGTTTCTCCTACGAGCAGTACTTC
15,TRBJ2-7,TRBV18,TRBD2,many,CASSLELAASYEQYF,TGTGCCAGCTCCCTGGAACTAGCGGCCTCCTACGAGCAGTACTTC
15,TRBJ2-1,TRBV12-3/TRBV12-4,TRBD1,-,CASKADRSSYNEQFF,TGTGCCAGCAAGGCGGACAGGAGCTCCTACAATGAGCAGTTCTTC
14,TRBJ2-5,TRBV7-8,-,many,CASKGAGNQETQYF,TGTGCCAGCAAGGGTGCGGGGAACCAAGAGACCCAGTACTTC
16,TRBJ1-5,TRBV5-1,TRBD1,many,CASSLDGPGGGQPQHF,TGCGCCAGCAGCTTGGACGGGCCAGGGGGCGGCCAGCCCCAGCATTTT
14,TRBJ2-3,TRBV20-1,-,many,CSARGGGNTDTQYF,TGCAGTGCTAGAGGCGGCGGGAACACAGATACGCAGTATTTT
13,TRBJ2-2,TRBV30,TRBD1,few,CAWRPGGTGKLFF,TGTGCCTGGAGACCAGGGGGAACCGGGAAGCTGTTTTTT
17,TRBJ1-3,TRBV27,-,many,CASSLLAGDSSGNTIYF,TGTGCCAGCAGTTTATTGGCAGGAGATAGCTCTGGAAACACCATATATTTT
14,TRBJ2-3,TRBV27,TRBD1,many,CASSSDRGADTQYF,TGTGCCAGCAGTTCGGACAGGGGAGCAGATACGCAGTATTTT
17,TRBJ2-7,TRBV3-1,TRBD2,many,CASSPRTSGRSSYEQYF,TGTGCCAGCAGCCCCAGGACTAGCGGAAGGAGCTCCTACGAGCAGTACTTC
12,TRBJ2-1,TRBV27,-,many,CASSWWGDEQFF,TGTGCCAGCAGTTGGTGGGGAGATGAGCAGTTCTTC
16,TRBJ2-7,TRBV7-9,-,few,CASSLDTAESSYEQYF,TGTGCCAGCAGCTTAGATACCGCGGAGTCTTCCTACGAGCAGTACTTC